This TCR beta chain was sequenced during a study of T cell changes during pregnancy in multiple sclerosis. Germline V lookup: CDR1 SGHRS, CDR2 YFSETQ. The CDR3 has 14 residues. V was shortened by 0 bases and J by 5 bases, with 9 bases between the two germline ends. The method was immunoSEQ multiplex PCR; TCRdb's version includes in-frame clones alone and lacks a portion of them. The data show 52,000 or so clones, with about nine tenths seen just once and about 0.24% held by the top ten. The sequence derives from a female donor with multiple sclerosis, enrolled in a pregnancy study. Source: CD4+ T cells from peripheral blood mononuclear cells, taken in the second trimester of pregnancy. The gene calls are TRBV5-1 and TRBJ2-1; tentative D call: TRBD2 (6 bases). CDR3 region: CASSLDGGDNEQFF. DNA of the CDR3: TGCGCCAGCAGCTTGGACGGCGGGGACAATGAGCAGTTCTTC. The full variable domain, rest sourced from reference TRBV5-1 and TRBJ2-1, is KAGVTQTPRYLIKTRGQQVTLSCSPISGHRSVSWYQQTPGQGLQFLFEYFSETQRNKGNFPGRFSGRQFSNSRSEMNVSTLELGDSALYLCASSLDGGDNEQFFGPGTRLTVL.